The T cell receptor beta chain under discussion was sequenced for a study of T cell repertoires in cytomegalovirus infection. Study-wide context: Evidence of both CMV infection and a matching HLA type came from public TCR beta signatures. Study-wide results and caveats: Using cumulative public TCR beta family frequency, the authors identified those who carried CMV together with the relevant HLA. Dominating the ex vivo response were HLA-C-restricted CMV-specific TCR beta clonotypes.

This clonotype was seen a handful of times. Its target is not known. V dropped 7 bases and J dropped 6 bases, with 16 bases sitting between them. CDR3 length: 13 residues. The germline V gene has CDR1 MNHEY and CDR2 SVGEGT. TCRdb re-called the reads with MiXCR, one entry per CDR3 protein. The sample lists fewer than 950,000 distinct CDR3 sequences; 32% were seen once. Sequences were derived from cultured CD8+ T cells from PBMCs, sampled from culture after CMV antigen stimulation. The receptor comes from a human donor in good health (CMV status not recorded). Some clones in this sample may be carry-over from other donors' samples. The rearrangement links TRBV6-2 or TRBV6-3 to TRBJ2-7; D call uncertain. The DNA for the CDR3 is TGTGCCAGCACCCTCGGTGGGCTGAGCGAGCAGTACGTC. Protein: CASTLGGLSEQYV.